This TCR beta chain originates from a study of T cell responses to AZD1222 COVID-19 vaccine. Only in-frame clones appear in the TCRdb table, and some are missing; sequencing was by immunoSEQ multiplex PCR. This table has approximately 110,000 clones, approximately 89% appearing once. The V gene lost 2 bases and the J gene lost 0 bases, with 13 bases spanning the gap. The CDR3 runs 17 residues. Germline CDR1 is MGHRA and CDR2 is YSYEKL. The sequences come from peripheral blood, collected on day 0 of AZD1222 vaccination. The genes are TRBV4-1 and TRBJ2-2; possibly TRBD1 for D (5 bases). This receptor was taken from an adult in good health. CDR3 region: CASSQPYRRSNTGELFF. The CDR3 DNA reads as TGCGCCAGCAGCCAACCTTACAGGAGATCGAACACCGGGGAGCTGTTTTTT.